These 26 T cell receptor beta chains came from one sample sequenced in a study of blood T cell repertoires in COVID-19. Profiling relied on immunoSEQ multiplex PCR, and the TCRdb table lists in-frame clones only, not all of them. The repertoire includes about 75,000 clones, about 90% of them detected once, and over 2% sits in the top ten. What was sequenced was peripheral blood. These receptors all come from a human donor in a cohort sampled during active COVID-19.

The chain employs TRBV5-6 and TRBJ2-7; D gene uncertain. Germline V CDR1 and CDR2: SGHDT, YYEEEE. With 0 bases removed from V and 1 base from J, the gap between germline ends came to 20 bases. The CDR3 totals 18 residues. The DNA of the CDR3 is TGTGCCAGCAGCTTGGAACCCAGGAACTTACCCCCTTCCTACGAGCAGTACTTC. This sequence encodes CASSLEPRNLPPSYEQYF. Full variable domain (outside the CDR3, taken from reference TRBV5-6 and TRBJ2-7): DAGVTQSPTHLIKTRGQQVTLRCSPKSGHDTVSWYQQALGQGPQFIFQYYEEEERQRGNFPDRFSGHQFPNYSSELNVNALLLGDSALYLCASSLEPRNLPPSYEQYFGPGTRLTVT.

The chain is built from TRBV18 and TRBJ1-1, with 8 positions matching TRBD1. Trimming cost V 4 bases and J 7 bases; bases outside gene matches: 14. Per the germline V gene, CDR1 is KGHSH and CDR2 is LQKENI. This CDR3 comprises 16 residues. In DNA, the CDR3 is TGTGCCAGCTCACTGACAGGGACGACAGGGGCCGGTGAAGCTTTCTTT. This gives the protein CASSLTGTTGAGEAFF.

The rearrangement uses TRBV28 and TRBJ2-4; 8 bases agree with TRBD2. The CDR3 is 14 residues long. V dropped 8 bases and J dropped 3; count of bases not matched to a gene: 6. Germline V CDR1 and CDR2: MDHEN, SYDVKM. DNA for the CDR3: TGTGCCAGCGGACCAGCGGGAGTCAAAAACATTCAGTACTTC. Its protein is CASGPAGVKNIQYF.

By frequency in the sample, this clone is medium-sized. V and J are TRBV15 and TRBJ1-1; D possibly corresponds to TRBD1 (5 bases). Germline V gives CDR1 LNHNV, CDR2 YYDKDF (reference sequence). The CDR3 extends over 14 amino acids. With 3 bases removed from V and 4 bases from J, the gap between germline ends came to 12 bases. The CDR3, as DNA: TGTGCCACCAGCAGCTCAGGGTTGGTCACTGAAGCTTTCTTT. Translated, it gives CATSSSGLVTEAFF.

This clone occurred once. V and J are TRBV28 and TRBJ2-3; 8 bases fit TRBD2. Germline assignment: CDR1 MDHEN and CDR2 SYDVKM. V lost 3 bases and J lost 1; bases outside the gene matches: 9. This CDR3 has 17 amino acids. The CDR3 reads CASSFSGGLGGTDTQYF. The CDR3 bases are TGTGCCAGCAGTTTTTCGGGGGGACTAGGTGGCACAGATACGCAGTATTTT.

This rearrangement joins TRBV5-6 to TRBJ1-2, with TRBD1 matching over 7 bases. J gave up 4 bases and V 3 bases, and 9 bases lay outside the gene matches. This CDR3 comprises 15 residues. In germline, CDR1 is SGHDT, CDR2 YYEEEE. CDR3 bases: TGTGCCAGCAGCTGGGGGGACAGAACCCTCTATGGCTACACCTTC. Translation gives CASSWGDRTLYGYTF.

The chain links TRBV29-1 to TRBJ2-3; TRBD1 might be the D (6 bases). Germline assignment: CDR1 SQVTM and CDR2 ANQGSEA. The length of the CDR3 is 12 residues. With 6 bases removed from V and 1 base from J, the gap between germline ends came to 8 bases. CDR3: CSVAGGTDTQYF. DNA of the CDR3: TGCAGCGTAGCAGGGGGCACAGATACGCAGTATTTT.

This chain uses TRBV27 with TRBJ2-7; 12 bases align to TRBD1. This CDR3 contains 14 residues. V was pared by 5 bases and J by 5 bases, with 4 bases of the junction left unmatched. CDR1 and CDR2 (germline): MNHEY, SMNVEV (reference sequence). For the CDR3, the DNA is TGTGCCAGCAGTCGGGACAGGGGGCACCACGAGCAGTACTTC. Translation: CASSRDRGHHEQYF.

V and J are TRBV28 and TRBJ2-7; the D gene is possibly TRBD2 (5 bases). V lost 10 bases, J lost 1 base, and 20 bases lay in between. The CDR3 loop spans 15 amino acids. CDR1 and CDR2 (germline): MDHEN, SYDVKM. The CDR3 spells CAISTAGGGSYEQYF. The CDR3 nucleotides are TGTGCCATAAGTACCGCGGGTGGCGGTTCCTACGAGCAGTACTTC.

V gene TRBV12-5 combines with J gene TRBJ2-7, with TRBD1 identical over 9 bases. In germline, CDR1 is LGHNT, CDR2 FRNRAP. The CDR3 spans 18 residues. The ends lost 2 bases at V and 3 bases at J; junction bases unmatched: 14. Here the CDR3 reads CASGLPRGDRERYYEQYF. The CDR3 coding sequence is TGTGCTAGTGGTTTGCCCCGGGGGGACAGGGAGAGATACTACGAGCAGTACTTC.

The chain couples TRBV11-3 to TRBJ2-1; perhaps TRBD2 as D (7 bases). The V end lost 5 bases, the J end lost 0 bases, and 11 bases lay between the germline ends. Germline CDR1 and CDR2: SGHNT and YENEEA. This CDR3 has 15 amino acids. This CDR3 reads CASSLGGGSYNEQFF. The CDR3 DNA reads as TGTGCCAGCAGCCTGGGAGGGGGCTCCTACAATGAGCAGTTCTTC.

The rearrangement joins TRBV3-1 (or the pseudogene TRBV3-2) to TRBJ2-3, with 8 positions matching TRBD2. The CDR3 loop spans 15 amino acids. Germline lookup yields CDR1 LGHDT and CDR2 YNNKEL (reference sequence). Trimming took 4 bases from V and 2 from J; bases not matched to a gene: 5. In nucleotides, the CDR3 is TGTGCCAGCAGCCGAAGCGGGGGCCTCACAGATACGCAGTATTTT. This translates into CASSRSGGLTDTQYF.

This chain joins TRBV6-5 and TRBJ1-2; TRBD1 might be the D (6 bases). V lost 6 bases and J 3 bases, leaving 17 bases between the germline ends. The V gene's germline CDR1 is MNHEY and CDR2 SVGAGI. The CDR3 runs to 15 residues. CDR3 protein: CASSSQGRGYYGYTF. The DNA of the CDR3 is TGTGCCAGCAGCTCTCAGGGGAGGGGATACTATGGCTACACCTTC.

The genes are TRBV5-1 and TRBJ2-7, with D maybe TRBD1 (6 bases). Germline CDR1 and CDR2: SGHRS and YFSETQ. V lost 1 base and J 5 bases, leaving 10 bases between the germline ends. This CDR3 comprises 13 residues. As DNA, the CDR3 is TGCGCCAGCAGCTTGACGGACAGTCACGAGCAGTACTTC. This encodes CASSLTDSHEQYF. The full variable domain, its missing parts supplied by reference TRBV5-1 and TRBJ2-7, is KAGVTQTPRYLIKTRGQQVTLSCSPISGHRSVSWYQQTPGQGLQFLFEYFSETQRNKGNFPGRFSGRQFSNSRSEMNVSTLELGDSALYLCASSLTDSHEQYFGPGTRLTVT.

A single count supports this clone. J is TRBJ2-2 and V is TRBV6-5; a weak D match, TRBD2 (6 bases). V was pared by 7 bases and J by 8 bases, with 11 bases between. The germline V gene has CDR1 MNHEY and CDR2 SVGAGI. The CDR3 runs to 12 residues. As DNA, the CDR3 is TGTGCCAGCACCCAGGCGGGGGGGGAGCTGTTTTTT. Protein: CASTQAGGELFF.

V usage is TRBV6-5 and J usage is TRBJ1-1; D not resolved. Germline CDR1 is MNHEY and CDR2 is SVGAGI. With 10 bases removed from V and 6 bases from J, the gap between germline ends came to 15 bases. The CDR3 totals 12 residues. Written as DNA, the CDR3 is TGTGCCACAGCAAGGGTGGGAGCTGAAGCTTTCTTT. Translation: CATARVGAEAFF.

The chain is built from TRBV29-1 and TRBJ2-3, with 12 bases aligning to TRBD2. Germline CDR1 is SQVTM and CDR2 is ANQGSEA. The V gene end was trimmed by 4 bases and the J gene end by 4 bases; junction bases not matched to a gene: 3. The CDR3 loop spans 14 amino acids. This chain's CDR3 is CSVGLAGVSDTQYF. The CDR3 region has the DNA TGCAGCGTTGGACTAGCGGGAGTCTCAGATACGCAGTATTTT.

The rearrangement links TRBV18 to TRBJ2-4; D is possibly TRBD2 (5 bases). V lost 2 bases and J 4 bases, leaving 9 bases between the germline ends. The CDR3 loop spans 14 amino acids. CDR1 and CDR2 (germline): KGHSH, LQKENI. The CDR3 reads CASSPAGDKNIQYF. For the CDR3, the DNA is TGTGCCAGCTCACCAGCCGGGGATAAAAACATTCAGTACTTC.

This chain connects TRBV19 to TRBJ2-7; D is possibly TRBD2 (6 bases). The CDR3 has 12 amino acids. Per germline, CDR1 LNHDA and CDR2 SQIVND (reference sequence). The V and J ends lost 6 bases and 5 bases respectively, with 11 bases between them. CDR3 nucleotides: TGTGCCAGTAGCCCGGGAGCCCACGAGCAGTACTTC. It encodes CASSPGAHEQYF.

The rearrangement links TRBV5-6 to TRBJ2-3, with TRBD2 matching 7 bases. CDR1 and CDR2 (germline): SGHDT, YYEEEE. Trimming at V came to 0 bases and at J to 2 bases, leaving 3 bases not matched to a gene. This CDR3 region has 15 residues. CDR3 DNA: TGTGCCAGCAGCTTGGAGCGGGGCGACACAGATACGCAGTATTTT. Translating gives CASSLERGDTDTQYF.

The chain has TRBV19 and TRBJ1-5; D gene unclear. Per germline, CDR1 LNHDA and CDR2 SQIVND (reference sequence). The V gene lost 3 bases and the J gene lost 9 bases, with 15 bases spanning the gap. The CDR3 runs 14 residues. CDR3 DNA sequence: TGTGCCAGTAGTATTACGGGGTCTGGAGGGCCCCAGCATTTT. Translated, it gives CASSITGSGGPQHF.

The chain combines TRBV6-4 with TRBJ2-1; 10 nucleotides line up with TRBD2. This CDR3 spans 19 amino acids. V dropped 0 bases and J dropped 5; count of bases not matched to a gene: 13. Per germline, CDR1 MRHNA and CDR2 SNTAGT. The DNA for the CDR3 is TGTGCCAGCAGTGACTCGATTGTAGCTAGCGGGAGTTCTCACAATGAGCAGTTCTTC. It yields the protein CASSDSIVASGSSHNEQFF.

This chain joins TRBV3-1 (or the pseudogene TRBV3-2) and TRBJ1-2; weak D call: TRBD1 (5 bases). Trimming took 4 bases from V and 0 from J, leaving 9 bases between them. Germline CDR1 LGHDT, CDR2 YNNKEL (reference sequence). The CDR3 totals 14 residues. The CDR3 DNA reads TGTGCCAGCAGCCGACAGATATCTAACTATGGCTACACCTTC. This gives the protein CASSRQISNYGYTF.

The rearrangement links TRBV5-4 to TRBJ1-6, with a weak D call TRBD1 (5 bases). Trimming removed 4 bases at V and 0 bases at J, with 14 bases between. The germline V gene encodes CDR1 SGHNT and CDR2 YYREEE (reference sequence). The CDR3 consists of 17 residues. The CDR3 region has the DNA TGTGCCAGCAGCGGGGGAGGGGATACCTCCTATAATTCACCCCTCCACTTT. Translation: CASSGGGDTSYNSPLHF.

This clone was counted once. The rearrangement links TRBV19 to TRBJ2-5, with D possibly TRBD2 on 6 matching bases. This CDR3 is 15 amino acids long. V was trimmed by 3 bases and J by 4 bases, leaving 15 bases between them. From germline, CDR1 is LNHDA and CDR2 SQIVND (reference sequence). Here the CDR3 DNA reads TGTGCCAGTAGTATTAGCGGACCGCGACGAGAGACCCAGTACTTC. This sequence encodes CASSISGPRRETQYF.

J is TRBJ2-7 and V is TRBV7-2, with D tentatively TRBD2 (6 bases). Germline CDR1 and CDR2: SGHTA and FQGNSA. The CDR3 contains 13 residues. Deletions cut 6 bases from V and 5 bases from J, with 14 bases between. The CDR3 protein is CASRPGGGDEQYF. DNA of the CDR3: TGTGCCAGCAGGCCCGGAGGCGGGGACGAGCAGTACTTC.